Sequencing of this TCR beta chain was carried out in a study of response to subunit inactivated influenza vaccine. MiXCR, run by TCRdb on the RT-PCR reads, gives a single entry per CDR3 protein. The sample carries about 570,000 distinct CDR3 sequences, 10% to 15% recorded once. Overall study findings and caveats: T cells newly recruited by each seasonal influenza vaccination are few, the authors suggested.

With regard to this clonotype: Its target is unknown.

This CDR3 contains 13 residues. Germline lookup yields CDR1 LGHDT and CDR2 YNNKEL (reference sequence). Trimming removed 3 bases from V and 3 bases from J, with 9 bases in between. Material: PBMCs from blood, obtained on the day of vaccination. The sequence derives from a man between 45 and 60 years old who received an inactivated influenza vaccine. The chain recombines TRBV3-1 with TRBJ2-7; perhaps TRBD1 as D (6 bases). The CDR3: CASSQGAIYEQYF. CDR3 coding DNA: TGTGCCAGCAGCCAGGGGGCGATCTACGAGCAGTACTTC.